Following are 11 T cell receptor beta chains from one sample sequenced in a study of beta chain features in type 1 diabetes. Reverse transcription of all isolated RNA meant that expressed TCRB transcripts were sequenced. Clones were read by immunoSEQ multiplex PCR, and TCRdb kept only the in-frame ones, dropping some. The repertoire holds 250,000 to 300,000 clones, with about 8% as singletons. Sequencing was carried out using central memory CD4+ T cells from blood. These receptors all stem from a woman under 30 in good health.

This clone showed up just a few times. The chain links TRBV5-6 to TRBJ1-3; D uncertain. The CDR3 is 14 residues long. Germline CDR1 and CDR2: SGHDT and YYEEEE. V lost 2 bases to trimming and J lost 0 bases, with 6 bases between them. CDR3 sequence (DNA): TGTGCCAGCAGCTTACTGTCCTCTGGAAACACCATATATTTT. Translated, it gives CASSLLSSGNTIYF.

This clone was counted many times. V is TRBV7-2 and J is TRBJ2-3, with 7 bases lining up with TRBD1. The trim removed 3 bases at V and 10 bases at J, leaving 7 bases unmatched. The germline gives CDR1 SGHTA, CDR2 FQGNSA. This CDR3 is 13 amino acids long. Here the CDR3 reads CASSFYRDRAQYF. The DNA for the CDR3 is TGTGCCAGCAGCTTCTACCGGGACAGAGCGCAGTATTTT.

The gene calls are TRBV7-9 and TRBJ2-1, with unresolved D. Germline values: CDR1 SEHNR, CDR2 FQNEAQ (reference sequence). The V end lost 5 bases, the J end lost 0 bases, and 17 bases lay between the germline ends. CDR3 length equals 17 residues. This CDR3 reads CASSRKGTRGSYNEQFF. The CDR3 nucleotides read TGTGCCAGCAGCCGAAAGGGTACCAGAGGCTCCTACAATGAGCAGTTCTTC.

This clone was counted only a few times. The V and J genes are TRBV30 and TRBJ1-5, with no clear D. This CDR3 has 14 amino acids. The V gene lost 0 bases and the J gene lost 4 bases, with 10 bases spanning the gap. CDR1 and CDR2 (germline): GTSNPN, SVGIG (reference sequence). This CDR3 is CAWSVGNRNQPQHF. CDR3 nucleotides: TGTGCCTGGAGTGTGGGGAACCGGAATCAGCCCCAGCATTTT.

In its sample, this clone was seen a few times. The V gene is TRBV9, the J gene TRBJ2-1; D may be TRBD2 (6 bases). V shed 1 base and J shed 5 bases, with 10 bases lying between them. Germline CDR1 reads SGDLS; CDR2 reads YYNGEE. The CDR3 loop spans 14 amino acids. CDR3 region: CASSVIGSNNEQFF. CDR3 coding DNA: TGTGCCAGCAGCGTAATCGGGAGCAACAATGAGCAGTTCTTC.

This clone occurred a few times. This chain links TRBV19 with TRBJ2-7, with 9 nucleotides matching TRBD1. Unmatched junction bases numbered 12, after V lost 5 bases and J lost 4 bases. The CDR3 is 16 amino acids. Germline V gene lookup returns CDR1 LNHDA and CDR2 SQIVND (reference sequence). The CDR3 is CASSPLGGQGPYEQYF. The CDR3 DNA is TGTGCCAGTAGTCCCCTGGGGGGACAGGGACCTTACGAGCAGTACTTC.

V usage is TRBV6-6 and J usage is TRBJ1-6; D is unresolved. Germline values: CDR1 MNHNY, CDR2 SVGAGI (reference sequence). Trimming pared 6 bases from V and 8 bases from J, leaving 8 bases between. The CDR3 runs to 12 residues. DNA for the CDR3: TGTGCCAGCAGCTGGGGAGATTCACCCCTCCACTTT. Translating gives CASSWGDSPLHF.

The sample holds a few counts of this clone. The CDR3: CASSFGTGLDEQFF. DNA for the CDR3: TGTGCCAGTAGTTTCGGGACAGGGCTCGATGAGCAGTTCTTC. This chain links TRBV19 with TRBJ2-1, with TRBD1 matching over 9 bases. The CDR3 covers 14 residues. J gave up 8 bases and V 5 bases, and 7 bases lay outside the gene matches. From germline, CDR1 is LNHDA and CDR2 SQIVND (reference sequence).

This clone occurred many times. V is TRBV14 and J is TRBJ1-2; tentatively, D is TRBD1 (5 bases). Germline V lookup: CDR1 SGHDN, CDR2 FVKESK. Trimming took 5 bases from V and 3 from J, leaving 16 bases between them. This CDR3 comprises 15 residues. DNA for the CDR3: TGTGCCAGCAGCTCCCTATCCGACAGCGACTATGGCTACACCTTC. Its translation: CASSSLSDSDYGYTF.

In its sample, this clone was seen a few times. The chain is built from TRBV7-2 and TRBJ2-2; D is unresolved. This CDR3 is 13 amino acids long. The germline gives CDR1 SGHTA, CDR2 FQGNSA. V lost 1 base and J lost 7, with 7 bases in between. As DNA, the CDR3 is TGTGCCAGCAGCTTAGTTGAGCGCGGGGAGCTGTTTTTT. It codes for CASSLVERGELFF.

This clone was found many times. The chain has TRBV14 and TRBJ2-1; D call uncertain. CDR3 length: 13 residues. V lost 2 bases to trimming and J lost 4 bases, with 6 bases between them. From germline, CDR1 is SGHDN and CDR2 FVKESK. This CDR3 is CASSQQVYNEQFF. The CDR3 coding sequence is TGTGCCAGCAGCCAACAAGTATACAATGAGCAGTTCTTC.